The clone carrying this T cell receptor beta chain was found many times. Antigen unknown. From 5'RACE with constant-segment primers came TCR alpha and TCR beta cDNA libraries that carried sample barcodes and UMIs. In TCRdb, the 5' RACE reads were re-called with MiXCR into one record per CDR3 protein. The data show 300,000 to 350,000 distinct CDR3 sequences, around 15% seen once. Trimming left V 3 bases short and J 4 bases short, with 18 bases between. Per germline, CDR1 SGHKS and CDR2 YYEKEE (reference sequence). This CDR3 is 16 amino acids long. This specimen belongs to a study of T-cell memory formation after mild COVID-19. Study summary: Clustering of TCRs was largely donor specific. Study observations and caveats: Memory cells collected pre-infection included some clones that later responded, suggesting cross-reactive memory joined. CD4+ contracting clones lay mainly in CM and EM, CD8+ ones in EMRA.

The sequence was collected from a man younger than 35 who had mild COVID-19 (a few samples of this study predate the infection). Cell type and time point are not known. This chain uses TRBV5-5 with TRBJ2-3; D might be TRBD2 (7 bases). Material for sequencing was PBMCs or a T cell subset sorted from them (not recorded which). CDR3 DNA: TGTGCCAGCAGCTCCCTTTGGCGGGGGCCCGCAGATACGCAGTATTTT. It specifies CASSSLWRGPADTQYF.